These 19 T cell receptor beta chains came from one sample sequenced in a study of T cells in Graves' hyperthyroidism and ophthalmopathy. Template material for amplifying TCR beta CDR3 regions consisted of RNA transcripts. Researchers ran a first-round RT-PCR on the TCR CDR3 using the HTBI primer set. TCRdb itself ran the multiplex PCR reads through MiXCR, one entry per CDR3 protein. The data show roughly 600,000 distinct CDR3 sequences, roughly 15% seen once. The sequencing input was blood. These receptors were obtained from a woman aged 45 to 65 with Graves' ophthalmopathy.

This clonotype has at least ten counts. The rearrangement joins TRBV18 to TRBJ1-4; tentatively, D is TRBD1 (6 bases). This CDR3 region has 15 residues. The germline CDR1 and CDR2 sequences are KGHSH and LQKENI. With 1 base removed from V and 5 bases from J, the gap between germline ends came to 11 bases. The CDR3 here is CASSPLQGSNEKLFF. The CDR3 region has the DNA TGTGCCAGCTCACCACTACAGGGTTCCAATGAAAAACTGTTTTTT.

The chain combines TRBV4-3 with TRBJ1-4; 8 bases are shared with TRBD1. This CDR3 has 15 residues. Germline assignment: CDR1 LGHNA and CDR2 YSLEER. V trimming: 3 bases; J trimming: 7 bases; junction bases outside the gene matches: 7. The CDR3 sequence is CASSQVQGVGEKLFF. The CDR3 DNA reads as TGCGCCAGCAGCCAGGTACAGGGGGTTGGTGAAAAACTGTTTTTT.

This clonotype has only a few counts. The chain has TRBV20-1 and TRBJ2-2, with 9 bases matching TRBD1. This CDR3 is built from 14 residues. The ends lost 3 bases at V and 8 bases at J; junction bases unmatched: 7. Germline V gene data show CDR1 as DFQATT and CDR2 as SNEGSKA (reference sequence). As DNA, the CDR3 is TGCAGTGCTAGTCCCGGGACAGGGTGGGGGGAGCTGTTTTTT. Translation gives CSASPGTGWGELFF.

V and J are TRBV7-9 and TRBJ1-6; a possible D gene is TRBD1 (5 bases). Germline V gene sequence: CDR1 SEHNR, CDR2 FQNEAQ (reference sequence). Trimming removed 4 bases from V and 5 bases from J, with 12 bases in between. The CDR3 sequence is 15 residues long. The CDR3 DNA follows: TGTGCCAGCAGCTCTCGGACATTAGATAATTCACCCCTCCACTTT. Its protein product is CASSSRTLDNSPLHF.

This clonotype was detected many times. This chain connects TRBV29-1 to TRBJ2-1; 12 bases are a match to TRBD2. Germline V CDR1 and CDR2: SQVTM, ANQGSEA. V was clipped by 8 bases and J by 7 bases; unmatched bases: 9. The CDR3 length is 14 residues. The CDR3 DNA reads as TGCAGCCTGGGGCTAGCGGGAGGGAATAATGAGCAGTTCTTC. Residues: CSLGLAGGNNEQFF.

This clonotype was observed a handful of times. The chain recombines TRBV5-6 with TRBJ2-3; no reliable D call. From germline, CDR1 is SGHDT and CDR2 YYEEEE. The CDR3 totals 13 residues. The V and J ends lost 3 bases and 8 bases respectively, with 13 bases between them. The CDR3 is CASSWGGIGTQYF. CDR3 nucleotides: TGTGCCAGCAGCTGGGGTGGAATAGGTACGCAGTATTTT.

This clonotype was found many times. CDR3 nucleotide sequence: TGTGCCAGCAGCTTCGCGGGAGAAATGACAGATACGCAGTATTTT. Encoded protein: CASSFAGEMTDTQYF. The rearrangement links TRBV7-8 to TRBJ2-3; 7 positions agree with TRBD2. The germline gives CDR1 SGHVS, CDR2 FQNEAQ. This CDR3 is 15 amino acids long. Unmatched junction bases numbered 6, after V lost 3 bases and J lost 3 bases.

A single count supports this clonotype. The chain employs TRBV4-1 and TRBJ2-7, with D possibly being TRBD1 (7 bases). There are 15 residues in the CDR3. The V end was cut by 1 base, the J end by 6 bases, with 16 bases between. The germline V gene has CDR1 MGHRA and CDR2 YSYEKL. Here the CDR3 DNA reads TGCGCCAGCAGCCAAGGAAACAGGGGAGGACTCGAGCAGTACTTC. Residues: CASSQGNRGGLEQYF.

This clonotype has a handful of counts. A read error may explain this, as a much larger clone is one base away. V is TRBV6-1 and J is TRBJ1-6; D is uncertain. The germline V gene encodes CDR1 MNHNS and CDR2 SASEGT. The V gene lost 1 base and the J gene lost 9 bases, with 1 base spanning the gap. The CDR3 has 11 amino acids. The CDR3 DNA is TGTGCCAGCAGTGAAGTTTCACCCCTCCACTTT. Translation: CASSEVSPLHF.

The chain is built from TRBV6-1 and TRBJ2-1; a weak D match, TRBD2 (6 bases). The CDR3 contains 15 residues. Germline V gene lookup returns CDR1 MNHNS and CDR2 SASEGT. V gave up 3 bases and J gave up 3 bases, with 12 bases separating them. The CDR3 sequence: CASSDELGGYNEQFF. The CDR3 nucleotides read TGTGCCAGCAGTGACGAGTTGGGGGGCTACAATGAGCAGTTCTTC.

CDR3 in amino acids: CASSQRGPSGSLDEQYF. DNA for the CDR3: TGTGCCAGCAGCCAAAGAGGACCTAGCGGGAGCCTCGACGAGCAGTACTTC. V and J are TRBV4-2 and TRBJ2-7, with TRBD2 matching over 10 bases. Germline CDR1 is LGHNA and CDR2 is YNFKEQ. Unmatched junction bases numbered 12, after V lost 2 bases and J lost 5 bases. The CDR3 covers 17 residues.

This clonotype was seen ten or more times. For the CDR3, the DNA is TGTGCCATCAGTTTCGACCCTTTGCTAGCGGGAGAGAGCTACGAGCAGTACTTC. This sequence encodes CAISFDPLLAGESYEQYF. V gene TRBV10-3 combines with J gene TRBJ2-7, with 10 positions matching TRBD2. Germline CDR1 reads ENHRY; CDR2 reads SYGVKD. The trim removed 5 bases at V and 3 bases at J, leaving 16 bases unmatched. The CDR3 is 18 residues long.

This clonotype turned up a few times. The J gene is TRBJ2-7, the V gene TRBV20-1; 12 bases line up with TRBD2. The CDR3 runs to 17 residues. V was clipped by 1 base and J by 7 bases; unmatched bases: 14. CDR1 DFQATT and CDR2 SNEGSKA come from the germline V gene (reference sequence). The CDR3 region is CSARGSSGRAISGEQYF. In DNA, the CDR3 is TGCAGTGCTAGAGGCTCTAGCGGGAGGGCCATATCGGGGGAGCAGTACTTC.

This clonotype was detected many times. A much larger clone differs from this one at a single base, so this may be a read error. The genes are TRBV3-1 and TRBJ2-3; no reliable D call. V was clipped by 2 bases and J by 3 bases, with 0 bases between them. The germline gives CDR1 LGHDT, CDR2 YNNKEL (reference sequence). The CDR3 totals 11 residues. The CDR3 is CASSQTDTQYF. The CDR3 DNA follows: TGTGCCAGCAGCCAAACAGATACGCAGTATTTT.

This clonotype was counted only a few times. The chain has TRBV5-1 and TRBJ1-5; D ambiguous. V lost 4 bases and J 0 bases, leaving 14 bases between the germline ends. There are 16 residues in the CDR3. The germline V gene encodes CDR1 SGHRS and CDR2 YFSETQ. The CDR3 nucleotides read TGCGCCAGCAGCCCGGGAGGGTCTTATAGCAATCAGCCCCAGCATTTT. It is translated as CASSPGGSYSNQPQHF.

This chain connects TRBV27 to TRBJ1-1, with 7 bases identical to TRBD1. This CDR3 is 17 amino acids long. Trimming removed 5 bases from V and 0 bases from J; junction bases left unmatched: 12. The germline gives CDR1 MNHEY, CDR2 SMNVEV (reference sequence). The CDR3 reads CASSPRVLTGLNTEAFF. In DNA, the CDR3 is TGTGCCAGCAGTCCACGGGTCTTGACAGGGCTGAACACTGAAGCTTTCTTT.

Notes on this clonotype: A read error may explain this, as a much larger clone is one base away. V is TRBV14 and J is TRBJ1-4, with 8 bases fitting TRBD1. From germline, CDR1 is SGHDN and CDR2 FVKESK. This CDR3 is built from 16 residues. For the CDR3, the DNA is TGTGCCAGCAGCCGGCATAGGACAGGGCAGGAAGAAAAACTGTGTTTT. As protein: CASSRHRTGQEEKLCF.

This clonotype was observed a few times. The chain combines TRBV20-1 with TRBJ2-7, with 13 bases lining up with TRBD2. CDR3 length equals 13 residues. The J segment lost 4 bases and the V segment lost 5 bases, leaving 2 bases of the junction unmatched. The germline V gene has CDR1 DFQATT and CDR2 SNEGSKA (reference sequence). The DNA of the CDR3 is TGCAGTGCTGGACTAGCGGGAGAGTACGAGCAGTACTTC. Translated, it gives CSAGLAGEYEQYF.

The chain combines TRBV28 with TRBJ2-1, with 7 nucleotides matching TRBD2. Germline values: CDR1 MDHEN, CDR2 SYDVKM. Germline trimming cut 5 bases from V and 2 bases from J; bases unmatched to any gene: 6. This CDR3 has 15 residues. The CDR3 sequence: CASSTGGSTYNEQFF. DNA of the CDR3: TGTGCCAGCAGTACTGGCGGGAGCACCTACAATGAGCAGTTCTTC.